This T cell receptor (beta chain) was found in a study of CD8 T cells in Susac syndrome. Worth noting for this clonotype: The antigen is not known.

Random hexamers were used to reverse transcribe the RNA input (roughly 0.5 to 1 ug). TCRdb fed the immunoSEQ multiplex PCR reads into MiXCR, producing one record per CDR3 protein. The repertoire has about 440,000 distinct CDR3 sequences, 85% to 90% of them found once; the top ten carry 0.12%. The study's findings and limits: By the study's own acknowledgment, its TCR sequencing and HLA analysis included relatively few individuals.

Sequences were obtained from CD8+ T cells from PBMCs. This sequence was found in a human donor with multiple sclerosis.

Here the CDR3 reads CASSEAIGGREKLFF. In DNA, the CDR3 is TGTGCCAGCAGTGAAGCGATCGGAGGACGGGAAAAACTGTTTTTT. The chain links TRBV6-1 to TRBJ1-4, with D unclear. This CDR3 comprises 15 residues. V was cut by 0 bases and J by 8 bases, with 13 bases left in between. CDR1 is MNHNS, CDR2 SASEGT, per germline.